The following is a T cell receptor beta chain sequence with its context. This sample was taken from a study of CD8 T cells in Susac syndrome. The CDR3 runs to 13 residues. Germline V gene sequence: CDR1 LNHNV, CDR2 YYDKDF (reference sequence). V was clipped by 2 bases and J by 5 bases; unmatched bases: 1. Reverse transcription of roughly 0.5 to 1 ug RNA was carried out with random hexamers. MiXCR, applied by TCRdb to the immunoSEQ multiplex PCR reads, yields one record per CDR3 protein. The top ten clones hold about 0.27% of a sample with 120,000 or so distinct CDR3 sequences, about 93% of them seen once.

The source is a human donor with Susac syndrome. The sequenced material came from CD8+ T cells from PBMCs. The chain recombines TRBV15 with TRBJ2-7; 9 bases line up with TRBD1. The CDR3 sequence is CATSRRQGDEQYF. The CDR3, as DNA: TGTGCCACCAGCAGAAGACAGGGGGACGAGCAGTACTTC.